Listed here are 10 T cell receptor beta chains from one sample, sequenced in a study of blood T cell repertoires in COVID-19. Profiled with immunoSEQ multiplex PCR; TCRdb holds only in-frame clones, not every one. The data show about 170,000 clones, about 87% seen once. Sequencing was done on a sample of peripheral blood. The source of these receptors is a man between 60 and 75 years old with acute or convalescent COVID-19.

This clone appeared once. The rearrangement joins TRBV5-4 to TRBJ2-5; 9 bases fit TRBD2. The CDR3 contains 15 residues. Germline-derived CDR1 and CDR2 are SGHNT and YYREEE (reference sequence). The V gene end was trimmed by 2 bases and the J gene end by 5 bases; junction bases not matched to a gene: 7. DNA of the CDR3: TGTGCCAGCAGCTTCGCGGCGGGAGGGCCGGAGACCCAGTACTTC. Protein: CASSFAAGGPETQYF.

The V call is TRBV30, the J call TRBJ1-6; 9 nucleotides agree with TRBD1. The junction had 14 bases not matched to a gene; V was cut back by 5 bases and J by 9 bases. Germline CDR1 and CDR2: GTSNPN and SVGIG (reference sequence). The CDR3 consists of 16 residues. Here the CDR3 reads CAWGDREAYRSSPLHF. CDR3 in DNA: TGTGCCTGGGGGGACAGGGAGGCATATCGGAGTTCACCCCTCCACTTT. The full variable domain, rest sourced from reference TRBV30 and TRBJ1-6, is SQTIHQWPATLVQPVGSPLSLECTVEGTSNPNLYWYRQAAGRGLQLLFYSVGIGQISSEVPQNLSASRPQDRQFILSSKKLLLSDSGFYLCAWGDREAYRSSPLHFGNGTRLTVT.

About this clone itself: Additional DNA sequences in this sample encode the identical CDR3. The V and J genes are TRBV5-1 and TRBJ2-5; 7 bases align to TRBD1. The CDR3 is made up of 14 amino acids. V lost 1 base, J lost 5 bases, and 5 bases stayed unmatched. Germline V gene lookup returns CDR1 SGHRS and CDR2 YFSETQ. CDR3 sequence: CASSLTGEGETQYF. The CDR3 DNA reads TGCGCCAGCAGCTTGACAGGGGAAGGGGAGACCCAGTACTTC. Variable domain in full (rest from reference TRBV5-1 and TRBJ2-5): KAGVTQTPRYLIKTRGQQVTLSCSPISGHRSVSWYQQTPGQGLQFLFEYFSETQRNKGNFPGRFSGRQFSNSRSEMNVSTLELGDSALYLCASSLTGEGETQYFGPGTRLLVL.

The DNA of the CDR3 is TGTGCCAGCAGCCATTACGGTAATCAGCCCCAGCATTTT. Translating gives CASSHYGNQPQHF. This chain links TRBV3-1 (or the pseudogene TRBV3-2) with TRBJ1-5; D uncertain. The length of the CDR3 is 13 residues. The V end was cut by 3 bases, the J end by 4 bases, with 7 bases between. Germline CDR1 is LGHDT and CDR2 is YNNKEL (reference sequence).

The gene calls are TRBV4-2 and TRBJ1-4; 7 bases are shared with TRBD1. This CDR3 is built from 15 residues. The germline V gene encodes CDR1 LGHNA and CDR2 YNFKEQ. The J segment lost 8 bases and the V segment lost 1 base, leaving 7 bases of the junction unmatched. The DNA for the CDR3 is TGTGCCAGCAGCCAAGCCCGACAGGGTGGAGAAAAACTGTTTTTT. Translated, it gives CASSQARQGGEKLFF.

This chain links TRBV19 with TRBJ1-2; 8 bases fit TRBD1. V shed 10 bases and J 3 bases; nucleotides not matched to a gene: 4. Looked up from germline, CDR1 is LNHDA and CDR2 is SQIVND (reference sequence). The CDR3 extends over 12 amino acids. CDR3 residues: CATRGPDYGYTF. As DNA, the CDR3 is TGTGCCACCAGGGGGCCGGACTATGGCTACACCTTC.

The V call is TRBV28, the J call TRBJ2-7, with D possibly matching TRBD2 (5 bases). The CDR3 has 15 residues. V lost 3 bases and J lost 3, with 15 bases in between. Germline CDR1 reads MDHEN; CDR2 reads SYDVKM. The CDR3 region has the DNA TGTGCCAGCAGTTTCGGCGGTAACGGAGGCTACGAGCAGTACTTC. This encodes CASSFGGNGGYEQYF.

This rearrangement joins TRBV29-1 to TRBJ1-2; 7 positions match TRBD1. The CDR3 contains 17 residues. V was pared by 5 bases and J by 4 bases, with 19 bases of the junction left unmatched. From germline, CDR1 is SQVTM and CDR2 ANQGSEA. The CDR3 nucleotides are TGCAGCGTTATTACAGGGGTCGGGGCAGGATCTGCCTATGGCTACACCTTC. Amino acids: CSVITGVGAGSAYGYTF.

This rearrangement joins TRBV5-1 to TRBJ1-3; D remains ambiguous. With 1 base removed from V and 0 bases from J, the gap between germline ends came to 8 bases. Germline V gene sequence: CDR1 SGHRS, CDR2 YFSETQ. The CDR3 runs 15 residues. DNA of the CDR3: TGCGCCAGCAGCTTGAGCGGAAGCTCTGGAAACACCATATATTTT. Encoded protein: CASSLSGSSGNTIYF.

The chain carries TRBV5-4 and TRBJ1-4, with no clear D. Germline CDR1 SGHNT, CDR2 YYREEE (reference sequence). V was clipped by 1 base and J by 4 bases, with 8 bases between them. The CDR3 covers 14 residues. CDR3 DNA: TGTGCCAGCAGCTTGTACAGTCTTAATGAAAAACTGTTTTTT. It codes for CASSLYSLNEKLFF. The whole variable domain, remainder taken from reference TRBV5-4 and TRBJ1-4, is ETGVTQSPTHLIKTRGQQVTLRCSSQSGHNTVSWYQQALGQGPQFIFQYYREEENGRGNFPPRFSGLQFPNYSSELNVNALELDDSALYLCASSLYSLNEKLFFGSGTQLSVL.